This T cell receptor beta chain came from a study of T cells in Graves' hyperthyroidism and ophthalmopathy. Study background: Peripheral blood specimens were obtained at initial diagnosis, prior to any treatment.

What was amplified from RNA transcripts were TCR beta CDR3 regions. The HTBI primer set was used in a first-round RT-PCR of the TCR CDR3. TCRdb reprocessed the multiplex PCR reads with MiXCR, giving one entry per CDR3 protein. The sample has roughly 700,000 distinct CDR3 sequences, about a third seen once. The length of the CDR3 is 16 residues. V trimming: 2 bases; J trimming: 2 bases; junction bases outside the gene matches: 5. From germline, CDR1 is SEHNR and CDR2 FQNEAQ (reference sequence). This clonotype has just a few counts. This chain connects TRBV7-9 to TRBJ1-2; the match to TRBD1 covers 10 bases. The sequence came from a woman aged 40-49 years with Graves' hyperthyroidism. Sequencing was done on a sample of blood. The CDR3 loop is CASSLSGDRGNYGYTF. The DNA for the CDR3 is TGTGCCAGCAGCTTATCCGGGGACAGGGGAAACTATGGCTACACCTTC.